A selection of T cell receptor beta chains follows, all from one sample in a study of blood T cell repertoires in COVID-19. The protocol was immunoSEQ multiplex PCR, while the TCRdb copy is restricted to in-frame clones and leaves out a portion. The table lists around 300,000 clones, approximately 90% of them singletons. Specimen: PBMCs or T cells enriched from blood (not recorded which). These receptors were obtained from a woman in her twenties or thirties who had recovered from COVID-19. Both conserved end residues are part of each CDR3. The order of the fields is J gene, clone size, D gene, V gene, CDR3 DNA, CDR3 protein. D genes are given only for firm matches. Some rows have no size entry. The others give once, few or many, or a class for an expanded clone.

TRBJ2-7 | NA | TRBD1 | TRBV6-2/TRBV6-3 | TGTGCCAGCAGCCCCGGGACAGGGGGCTTACTTTTTTCCTACGAGCAGTACTTC | CASSPGTGGLLFSYEQYF
TRBJ1-1 | NA | NA | TRBV29-1 | TGCAGCGTGAACCTCAGGAACACTGAAGCTTTCTTT | CSVNLRNTEAFF
TRBJ1-2 | few | TRBD1 | TRBV28 | TGTGCCAGCAGTTTAAACAGGGGGATTTATGGCTACACCTTC | CASSLNRGIYGYTF
TRBJ2-2 | many | NA | TRBV12-3/TRBV12-4 | TGTGCGAGTGAGGCGAACACCGGGGAGCTGTTTTTT | CASEANTGELFF
TRBJ2-7 | NA | TRBD2 | TRBV28 | TGTGCCAGCAGTTTTATTAGCGGGAGAGCGGTCTACGAGCAGTACTTC | CASSFISGRAVYEQYF
TRBJ1-1 | NA | NA | TRBV7-9 | TGTGCCAGCAGCTTCGACACTGAAGCTTTCTTT | CASSFDTEAFF
TRBJ2-7 | once | NA | TRBV6-5 | TGTGCCAGCAGAGGTAGCGGAAACTACGAGCAGTACTTC | CASRGSGNYEQYF
TRBJ1-6 | NA | TRBD1 | TRBV13 | TGTGCCAGCAGTCTATCCCCCCCCCGACGACAGGGGTTGTCACCCCTCCACTTT | CASSLSPPRRQGLSPLHF
TRBJ2-5 | NA | TRBD1 | TRBV5-1 | TGCGCCAGCAGCTTGGGTGGCAGGGGGCAGGAGACCCAGTACTTC | CASSLGGRGQETQYF
TRBJ2-2 | NA | NA | TRBV28 | TGTGCCAGCAGTTTTGAGACAGGGGAGCTGTTTTTT | CASSFETGELFF
TRBJ2-1 | NA | NA | TRBV30 | TGTGCCTGGAGATGGGGGCCCAACAATGAGCAGTTCTTC | CAWRWGPNNEQFF
TRBJ1-5 | NA | NA | TRBV30 | TGTGCCTGGAGTCTCGGGGGTAGCAATCAGCCCCAGCATTTT | CAWSLGGSNQPQHF
TRBJ1-2 | NA | NA | TRBV4-3 | TGCGCCAGCAGCCAAGTAGTAGCAGGGGAATTTGGCTACACCTTC | CASSQVVAGEFGYTF
TRBJ2-3 | NA | NA | TRBV28 | TGTGCCAGCAGTTATAGGCCGGACAGGGAGGGTGATACGCAGTATTTT | CASSYRPDREGDTQYF
TRBJ1-2 | NA | NA | TRBV4-3 | TGCGCCAGCAGCCAAGATACTGGAGCAGCTCAAAACTATGGCTACACCTTC | CASSQDTGAAQNYGYTF
TRBJ2-1 | NA | NA | TRBV3-1/TRBV3-2 | TGTGCCAGCAGCCTCCCAGGGCCAGGTTACAATGAGCAGTTCTTC | CASSLPGPGYNEQFF
TRBJ2-2 | NA | NA | TRBV24-1 | TGTGCCACCGAGGGCCGCACCCACACCGGGGAGCTGTTTTTT | CATEGRTHTGELFF
TRBJ2-3 | once | NA | TRBV3-1/TRBV3-2 | TGTGCCAGCAGCCAAGGGGGGGCAGATACGCAGTATTTT | CASSQGGADTQYF
TRBJ2-5 | NA | TRBD1 | TRBV7-6 | TGTGCCAGCAGCGCTACTGGACAGGGGGGTAGAGAGACCCAGTACTTC | CASSATGQGGRETQYF
TRBJ2-3 | NA | NA | TRBV7-8 | TGTGCCAGCAGCATAACTAGGGGCACAGATACGCAGTATTTT | CASSITRGTDTQYF
TRBJ1-2 | NA | NA | TRBV4-3 | TGCGCCAGCAGCCCTGAGGAGAGGTATGGCTACACCTTC | CASSPEERYGYTF
TRBJ1-6 | NA | NA | TRBV7-2 | TGTGCCAGCAGCTTAGGCAGTAAATTCTCACCCCTCCACTTT | CASSLGSKFSPLHF
TRBJ1-2 | NA | NA | TRBV18 | TGTGCCAGCTCACCTTCCCCCCCTCCGGATGGCTACACCTTC | CASSPSPPPDGYTF
TRBJ2-3 | NA | NA | TRBV27 | TGTGCCAGCAGTTTTGGGGCCGCCACCCGCCATGCGCCGTCAGATACGCAGTATTTT | CASSFGAATRHAPSDTQYF
TRBJ2-1 | NA | NA | TRBV5-1 | TGCGCCAGCAGCTTGTCGGATGAGCAGTTCTTC | CASSLSDEQFF
TRBJ2-1 | NA | TRBD2 | TRBV10-2 | TGCGCCAGCAGTGAAGCCCCCGGGAGCGGGGGACGCAATGAGCAGTTCTTC | CASSEAPGSGGRNEQFF
TRBJ2-2 | NA | TRBD1 | TRBV27 | TGTGCCAGCAGTTTCCTCGGGGGACAGGGGGTACGGGAGCTGTTTTTT | CASSFLGGQGVRELFF
TRBJ1-6 | NA | TRBD1 | TRBV30 | TGTGCCTGGAACAAGGCCGGGACAGGCAATTCACCCCTCCACTTT | CAWNKAGTGNSPLHF
TRBJ2-7 | NA | NA | TRBV12-3/TRBV12-4 | TGTGCCAGTGCTCTCAGGGGCCACGAGCAGTACTTC | CASALRGHEQYF
TRBJ2-7 | NA | NA | TRBV5-8 | TGTGCCAGCAGCTTGGAGGGAGGGGGCTACGAGCAGTACTTC | CASSLEGGGYEQYF
TRBJ2-6 | NA | NA | TRBV18 | TGTGCCAGCTCACAATTACACACGTCTGGGGCCAACGTCCTGACTTTC | CASSQLHTSGANVLTF
TRBJ1-5 | NA | TRBD1 | TRBV28 | TGTGCCAGCAGTGGGTCAACAGGGGTCTACAATCAGCCCCAGCATTTT | CASSGSTGVYNQPQHF
TRBJ2-1 | NA | TRBD2 | TRBV9 | TGTGCCAGCAGCGTAGATCTAGCGGTATACAATGAGCAGTTCTTC | CASSVDLAVYNEQFF
TRBJ2-7 | NA | TRBD2 | TRBV27 | TGTGCCTCCGGGGCGGGGCTAGCGGGATCCTACGAGCAGTACTTC | CASGAGLAGSYEQYF
TRBJ2-3 | NA | NA | TRBV10-2 | TGCGCCAGCAGTGAGTCGGGCAGGGGATTATTGACAGATACGCAGTATTTT | CASSESGRGLLTDTQYF
TRBJ2-1 | NA | NA | TRBV7-2 | TGTGCCAGCAGCATCCTAGGACCCACGGGGAATGAGCAGTTCTTC | CASSILGPTGNEQFF
TRBJ1-5 | NA | TRBD1 | TRBV30 | TGTGCCTGGACCCTTAGGACAGGGGCTCAGCCCCAGCATTTT | CAWTLRTGAQPQHF
TRBJ2-1 | NA | NA | TRBV29-1 | TGCAGCGTTGTCCTTCTGCGTGAGCAGTTCTTC | CSVVLLREQFF
TRBJ2-7 | NA | NA | TRBV6-5 | TGTGCCAGCAGTTACCTGCGACTAGATTCCTCCTACGAGCAGTACTTC | CASSYLRLDSSYEQYF
TRBJ2-1 | NA | TRBD1 | TRBV29-1 | TGCAGCGTTCACGGACAGGGGAACCACAATGAGCAGTTCTTC | CSVHGQGNHNEQFF
TRBJ1-5 | NA | TRBD1 | TRBV2 | TGTGCCAGCAGTGAAGGGGACAGGGTTCGTGGTCAGCCCCAGCATTTT | CASSEGDRVRGQPQHF
TRBJ1-2 | NA | TRBD1 | TRBV27 | TGTGCCAGCAGTCCCTACAGGGGGCGAGACACTAACTATGGCTACACCTTC | CASSPYRGRDTNYGYTF
TRBJ1-1 | NA | TRBD1 | TRBV5-1 | TGCGCCAGCAGCTCACAGGGGGAGAACACTGAAGCTTTCTTT | CASSSQGENTEAFF
TRBJ2-5 | NA | TRBD1 | TRBV5-1 | TGCGCCAGCAGCGCGGACAGGGACGGGACCCAGTACTTC | CASSADRDGTQYF
TRBJ2-5 | NA | TRBD1 | TRBV13 | TGTGCCAGCAGCTCGAAACAGGGGTTCTGGGGACAAGAGACCCAGTACTTC | CASSSKQGFWGQETQYF
TRBJ1-1 | NA | NA | TRBV30 | TGTGCCTGGAAAGAGCGGGAACTCACTGAAGCTTTCTTT | CAWKERELTEAFF
TRBJ2-7 | NA | TRBD1 | TRBV27 | TGTGCCAGCAGTTCGCAGGGGGTCTTGACTACAGGTTACGAGCAGTACTTC | CASSSQGVLTTGYEQYF
TRBJ2-2 | NA | NA | TRBV11-1 | TGTGCCAGCAGCGACCCTAGAAGTCGATCCGGGGAGCTGTTTTTT | CASSDPRSRSGELFF
TRBJ2-1 | NA | TRBD2 | TRBV7-2 | TGTGCCAGCAGCTTGGGGACTAGCGGGAACAATGAGCAGTTCTTC | CASSLGTSGNNEQFF
TRBJ2-5 | NA | TRBD2 | TRBV28 | TGTGCCAGCAGTTTATGGACTAGCGGGAGTCCGGAGACCCAGTACTTC | CASSLWTSGSPETQYF
TRBJ1-6 | once | TRBD1 | TRBV10-3 | TGTGCCATCAGGACAGGGGAGAATAATTCACCCCTCCACTTT | CAIRTGENNSPLHF
TRBJ2-7 | NA | TRBD1 | TRBV4-3 | TGCGCCAGCAGCCCCGGACAGGGGGTCTGGGAGCAGTACTTC | CASSPGQGVWEQYF
TRBJ2-2 | NA | TRBD1 | TRBV18 | TGTGCCAGCTCACCGAGGGACAGGGGCATCACCGGGGAGCTGTTTTTT | CASSPRDRGITGELFF
TRBJ2-2 | NA | TRBD1 | TRBV7-8 | TGTGCCAGCAGCTTAGCGGGACAGGGAATACCGTCGAACACCGGGGAGCTGTTTTTT | CASSLAGQGIPSNTGELFF
TRBJ2-1 | NA | NA | TRBV6-2/TRBV6-3 | TGTGCCAGCAGTTACTCCTCCAGTTTCCCCTACAATGAGCAGTTCTTC | CASSYSSSFPYNEQFF